What follows are 7 T cell receptor beta chains derived from one specimen sequenced in a study of Ad26.COV2.S vaccination and SARS-CoV-2 variants. Treatment indicated: some 20 received Ad26.COV2.S at low or high dose, single or two shots; a few received placebo; per-sample allocation not given. Sampling occurred on day 63 after the first vaccine or placebo injection. TCRdb's copy holds only in-frame clones and misses some; the assay was immunoSEQ multiplex PCR. The sample has hundreds of thousands of clones, roughly four fifths seen once. Specimen: peripheral blood, collected in a trial of Ad26.COV2.S vaccine versus placebo. These receptors originate from a person aged 18-65 years who received the Ad26.COV2.S COVID-19 vaccine or a placebo.

The chain joins TRBV4-1 to TRBJ2-3; D ambiguous. The CDR3 consists of 12 residues. In germline, CDR1 is MGHRA, CDR2 YSYEKL. Trimming shortened V by 4 bases and J by 5 bases, and 7 bases separated the two germline ends. The CDR3 is CASSPTGDTQYF. The DNA of the CDR3 is TGCGCCAGCAGCCCGACGGGAGATACGCAGTATTTT.

The chain employs TRBV23-1 and TRBJ1-4; D is perhaps TRBD1 (5 bases). TRBV23-1 is an ORF for which the function is uncertain. This CDR3 has 16 residues. V was shortened by 3 bases and J by 8 bases, with 19 bases between the two germline ends. CDR3 loop: CASSHYRGPRGEKLFF. The CDR3 DNA follows: TGCGCCAGCAGTCACTACCGAGGGCCAAGGGGAGAAAAACTGTTTTTT.

This clone occurred once. This CDR3 reads CASSPTGGTPRYF. DNA for the CDR3: TGCGCCAGCAGCCCGACAGGAGGGACCCCGCGGTACTTC. This rearrangement joins TRBV4-1 to TRBJ2-7; D possibly matches TRBD1 or TRBD2 (6 bases each). This CDR3 contains 13 residues. The germline gives CDR1 MGHRA, CDR2 YSYEKL. V lost 4 bases, J lost 12 bases, and 19 bases lay in between.

The chain uses TRBV7-9 and TRBJ1-4; D gene unclear. V was shortened by 5 bases and J by 5 bases, with 15 bases between the two germline ends. CDR3 size: 15 residues. In germline, CDR1 is SEHNR, CDR2 FQNEAQ (reference sequence). The CDR3 sequence is CASSREVHRNEKLFF. The CDR3 DNA sequence: TGTGCCAGCAGCCGAGAGGTACACCGCAATGAAAAACTGTTTTTT.

This sequence joins TRBV5-1 and TRBJ2-3; the match to TRBD1 covers 7 bases. Germline V lookup: CDR1 SGHRS, CDR2 YFSETQ. This CDR3 is built from 15 residues. V shed 4 bases, J shed 0 bases, and the junction held 5 bases outside the gene matches. The DNA of the CDR3 is TGCGCCAGCAGCGTGACAGGGCGGAGCACAGATACGCAGTATTTT. As protein: CASSVTGRSTDTQYF.

The rearrangement links TRBV29-1 to TRBJ1-4, with D perhaps matching TRBD1 (5 bases). CDR1 is SQVTM and CDR2 is ANQGSEA in the germline V gene. The CDR3 has 17 residues. Trimming removed 4 bases at V and 8 bases at J, with 26 bases between. CDR3 residues: CSVAEKGQFTLSEKLFF. As DNA, the CDR3 is TGCAGCGTTGCAGAAAAGGGGCAGTTCACGTTAAGCGAAAAACTGTTTTTT. Together with reference TRBV29-1 and TRBJ1-4, the CDR3 gives the full variable domain: SAVISQKPSRDICQRGTSLTIQCQVDSQVTMMFWYRQQPGQSLTLIATANQGSEATYESGFVIDKFPISRPNLTFSTLTVSNMSPEDSSIYLCSVAEKGQFTLSEKLFFGSGTQLSVL.

The rearrangement uses TRBV11-2 and TRBJ1-1; perhaps TRBD1 as D (6 bases). V dropped 4 bases and J dropped 10 bases, with 19 bases sitting between them. The CDR3 spans 14 residues. CDR1 is SGHAT, CDR2 FQNNGV, per germline. CDR3 coding DNA: TGTGCCAGCAGCTCGGTAGACAGGCTAGGGGGAGCTTTCTTT. Its translation is CASSSVDRLGGAFF.